The 2 T cell receptor beta chains given below trace back to one sample, sequenced in a study of control samples from healthy donors and cancer patients. TCRdb's table, derived via immunoSEQ multiplex PCR, lists solely in-frame clones and lacks some. The sample consists of roughly 170,000 clones, roughly 93% of them appearing once. The source material was blood. The receptors derive from a man aged 18 to 29 in good health.

This rearrangement joins TRBV5-1 to TRBJ2-6; no firm D call. Per the germline V gene, CDR1 is SGHRS and CDR2 is YFSETQ. CDR3 length: 13 amino acids. The V end was cut by 4 bases, the J end by 2 bases, with 4 bases between. CDR3 DNA: TGCGCCAGCAGCGGGGCTGGGGCCAACGTCCTGACTTTC. This encodes CASSGAGANVLTF.

This rearrangement joins TRBV15 to TRBJ1-5; no reliable D call. The CDR3 has 17 residues. V was cut by 1 base and J by 3 bases, with 16 bases left in between. The germline CDR1 and CDR2 sequences are LNHNV and YYDKDF (reference sequence). The CDR3 DNA follows: TGTGCCACCAGCAGAGGAGGAGGGAACCTATTCAATCAGCCCCAGCATTTT. As protein: CATSRGGGNLFNQPQHF.